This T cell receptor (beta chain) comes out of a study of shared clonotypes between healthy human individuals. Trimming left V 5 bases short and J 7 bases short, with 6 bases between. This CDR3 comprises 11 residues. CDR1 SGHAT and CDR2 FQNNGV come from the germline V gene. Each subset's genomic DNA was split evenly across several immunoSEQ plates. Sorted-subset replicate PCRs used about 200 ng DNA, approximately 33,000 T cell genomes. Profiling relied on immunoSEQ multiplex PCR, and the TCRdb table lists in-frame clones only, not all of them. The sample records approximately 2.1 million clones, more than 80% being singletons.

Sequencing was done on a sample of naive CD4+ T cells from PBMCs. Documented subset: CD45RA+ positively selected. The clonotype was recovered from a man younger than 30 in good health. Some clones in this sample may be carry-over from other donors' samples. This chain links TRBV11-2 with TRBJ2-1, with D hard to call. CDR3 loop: CASSPVNEQFF. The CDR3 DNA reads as TGTGCCAGCAGCCCCGTTAATGAGCAGTTCTTC.